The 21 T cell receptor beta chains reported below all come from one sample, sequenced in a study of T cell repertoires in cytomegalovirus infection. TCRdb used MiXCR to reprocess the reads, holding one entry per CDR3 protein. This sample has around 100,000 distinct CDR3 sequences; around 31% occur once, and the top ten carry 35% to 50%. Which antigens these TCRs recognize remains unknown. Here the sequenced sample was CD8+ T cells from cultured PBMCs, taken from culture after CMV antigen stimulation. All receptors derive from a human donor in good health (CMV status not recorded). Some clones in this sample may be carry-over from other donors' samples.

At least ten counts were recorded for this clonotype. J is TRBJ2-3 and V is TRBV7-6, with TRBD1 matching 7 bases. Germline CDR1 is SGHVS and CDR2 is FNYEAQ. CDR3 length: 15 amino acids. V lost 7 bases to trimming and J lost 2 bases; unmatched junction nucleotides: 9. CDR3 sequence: CASTPGDRDTDTQYF. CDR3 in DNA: TGTGCCAGCACCCCCGGGGACAGAGACACAGATACGCAGTATTTT.

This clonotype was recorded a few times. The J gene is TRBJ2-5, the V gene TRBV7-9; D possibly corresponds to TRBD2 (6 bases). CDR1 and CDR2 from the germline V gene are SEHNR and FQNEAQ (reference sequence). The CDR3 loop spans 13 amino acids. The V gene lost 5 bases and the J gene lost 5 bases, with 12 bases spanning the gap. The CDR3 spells CASSHRLEETQYF. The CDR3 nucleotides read TGTGCCAGCAGCCATAGACTAGAGGAGACCCAGTACTTC.

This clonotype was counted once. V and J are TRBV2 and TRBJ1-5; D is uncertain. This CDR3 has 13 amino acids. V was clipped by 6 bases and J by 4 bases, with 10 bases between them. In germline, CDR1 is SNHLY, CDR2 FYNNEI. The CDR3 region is CASRSFENQPQHF. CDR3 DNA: TGTGCCAGCAGGAGTTTTGAAAATCAGCCCCAGCATTTT.

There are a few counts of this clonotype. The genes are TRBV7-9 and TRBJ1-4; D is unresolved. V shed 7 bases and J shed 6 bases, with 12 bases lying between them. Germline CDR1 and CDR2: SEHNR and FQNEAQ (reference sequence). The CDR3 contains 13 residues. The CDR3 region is CASTPSGDEKLFF. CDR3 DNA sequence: TGTGCCAGCACCCCTTCCGGGGATGAAAAACTGTTTTTT.

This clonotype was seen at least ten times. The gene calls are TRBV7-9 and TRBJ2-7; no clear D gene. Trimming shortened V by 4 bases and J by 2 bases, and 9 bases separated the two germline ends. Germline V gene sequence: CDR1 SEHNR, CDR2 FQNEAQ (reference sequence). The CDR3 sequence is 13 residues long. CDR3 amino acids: CASSSGYTYEQYF. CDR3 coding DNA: TGTGCCAGCAGCTCAGGTTATACCTACGAGCAGTACTTC.

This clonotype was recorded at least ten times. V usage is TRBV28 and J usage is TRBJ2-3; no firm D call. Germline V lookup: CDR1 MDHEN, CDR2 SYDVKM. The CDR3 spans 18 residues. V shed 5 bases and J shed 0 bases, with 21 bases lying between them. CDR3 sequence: CASSPGVVWNTSTDTQYF. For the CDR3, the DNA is TGTGCCAGCAGTCCTGGGGTAGTATGGAATACTAGCACAGATACGCAGTATTTT.

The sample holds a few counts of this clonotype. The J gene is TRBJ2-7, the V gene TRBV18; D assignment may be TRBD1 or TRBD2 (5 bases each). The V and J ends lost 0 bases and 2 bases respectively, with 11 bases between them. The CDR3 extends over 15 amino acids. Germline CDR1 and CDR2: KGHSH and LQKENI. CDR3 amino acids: CASSPPEWGPYEQYF. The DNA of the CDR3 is TGTGCCAGCTCACCACCGGAATGGGGACCCTACGAGCAGTACTTC.

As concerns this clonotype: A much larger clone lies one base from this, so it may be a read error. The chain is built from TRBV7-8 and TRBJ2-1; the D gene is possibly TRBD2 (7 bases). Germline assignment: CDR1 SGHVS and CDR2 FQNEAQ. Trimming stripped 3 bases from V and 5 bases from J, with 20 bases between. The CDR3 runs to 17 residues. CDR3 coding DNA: TGTGCCAGCAGCTTGGGGGGGGCGGGGAGCAGTCACAATGAGCAGTTCTTC. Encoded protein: CASSLGGAGSSHNEQFF.

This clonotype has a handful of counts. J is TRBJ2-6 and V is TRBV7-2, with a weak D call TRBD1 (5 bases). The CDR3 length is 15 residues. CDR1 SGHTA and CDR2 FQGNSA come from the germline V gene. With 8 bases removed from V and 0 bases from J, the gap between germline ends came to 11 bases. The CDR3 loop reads CASGAANSGANVLTF. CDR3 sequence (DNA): TGTGCCAGCGGGGCAGCTAACTCTGGGGCCAACGTCCTGACTTTC. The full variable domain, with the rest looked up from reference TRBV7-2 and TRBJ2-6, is GAGVSQSPSNKVTEKGKDVELRCDPISGHTALYWYRQSLGQGLEFLIYFQGNSAPDKSGLPSDRFSAERTGGSVSTLTIQRTQQEDSAVYLCASGAANSGANVLTFGAGSRLTVL.

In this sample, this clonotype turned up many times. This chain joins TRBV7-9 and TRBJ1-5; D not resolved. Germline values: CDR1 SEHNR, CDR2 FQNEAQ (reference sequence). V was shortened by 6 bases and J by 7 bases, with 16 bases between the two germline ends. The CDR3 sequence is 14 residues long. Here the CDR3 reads CASSEGGFSQPQHF. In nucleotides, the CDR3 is TGTGCCAGCAGTGAGGGAGGTTTCTCCCAGCCCCAGCATTTT.

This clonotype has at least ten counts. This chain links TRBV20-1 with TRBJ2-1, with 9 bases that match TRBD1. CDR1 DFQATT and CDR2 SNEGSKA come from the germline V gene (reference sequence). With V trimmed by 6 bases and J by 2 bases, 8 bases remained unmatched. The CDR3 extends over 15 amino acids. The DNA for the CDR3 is TGCAGTGCCTCGTGGGACAGGGACCCCTACAATGAGCAGTTCTTC. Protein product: CSASWDRDPYNEQFF.

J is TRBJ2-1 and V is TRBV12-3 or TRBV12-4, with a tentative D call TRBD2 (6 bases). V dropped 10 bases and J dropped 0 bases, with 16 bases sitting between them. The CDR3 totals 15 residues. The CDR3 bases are TGTGCCATCCCGTCCGGGGGTATCTCCTACAATGAGCAGTTCTTC. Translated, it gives CAIPSGGISYNEQFF.

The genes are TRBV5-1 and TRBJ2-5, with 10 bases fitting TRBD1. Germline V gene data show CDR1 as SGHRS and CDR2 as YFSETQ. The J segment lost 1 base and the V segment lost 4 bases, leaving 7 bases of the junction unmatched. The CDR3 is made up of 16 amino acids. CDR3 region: CASSPGTGAIQETQYF. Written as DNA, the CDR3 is TGCGCCAGCAGCCCTGGGACAGGGGCTATCCAAGAGACCCAGTACTTC.

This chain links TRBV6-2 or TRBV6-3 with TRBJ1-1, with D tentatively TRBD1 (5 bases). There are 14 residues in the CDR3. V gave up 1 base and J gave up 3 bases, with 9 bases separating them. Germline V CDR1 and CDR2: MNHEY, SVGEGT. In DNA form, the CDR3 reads TGTGCCAGCAGTTACTGGGGGGTTGACACTGAAGCTTTCTTT. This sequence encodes CASSYWGVDTEAFF.

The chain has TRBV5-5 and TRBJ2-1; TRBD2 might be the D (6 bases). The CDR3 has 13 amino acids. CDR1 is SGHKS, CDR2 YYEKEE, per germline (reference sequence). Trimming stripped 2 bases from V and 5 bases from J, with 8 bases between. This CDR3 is CASSFTSNNEQFF. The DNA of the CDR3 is TGTGCCAGCAGCTTTACTAGCAACAATGAGCAGTTCTTC.

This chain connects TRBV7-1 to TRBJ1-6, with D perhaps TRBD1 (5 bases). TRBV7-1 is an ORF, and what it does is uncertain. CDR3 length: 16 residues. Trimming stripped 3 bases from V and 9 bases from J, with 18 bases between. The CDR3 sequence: CASSSRLEGSASPLHF. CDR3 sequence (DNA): TGTGCCAGCAGCTCTCGACTAGAGGGGTCTGCTTCACCCCTCCACTTT.

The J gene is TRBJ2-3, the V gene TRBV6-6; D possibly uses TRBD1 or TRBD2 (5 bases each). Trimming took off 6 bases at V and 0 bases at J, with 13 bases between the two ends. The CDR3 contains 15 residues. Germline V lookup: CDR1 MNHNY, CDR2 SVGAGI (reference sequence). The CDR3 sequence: CASSRHGASTDTQYF. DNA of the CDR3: TGTGCCAGCAGCCGTCACGGGGCCAGCACAGATACGCAGTATTTT.

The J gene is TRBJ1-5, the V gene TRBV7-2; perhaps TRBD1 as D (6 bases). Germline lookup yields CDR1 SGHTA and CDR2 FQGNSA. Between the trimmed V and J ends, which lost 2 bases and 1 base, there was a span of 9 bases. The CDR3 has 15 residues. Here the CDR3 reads CASSLWGASNQPQHF. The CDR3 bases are TGTGCCAGCAGCTTATGGGGGGCCAGCAATCAGCCCCAGCATTTT. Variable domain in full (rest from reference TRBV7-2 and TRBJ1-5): GAGVSQSPSNKVTEKGKDVELRCDPISGHTALYWYRQSLGQGLEFLIYFQGNSAPDKSGLPSDRFSAERTGGSVSTLTIQRTQQEDSAVYLCASSLWGASNQPQHFGDGTRLSIL.

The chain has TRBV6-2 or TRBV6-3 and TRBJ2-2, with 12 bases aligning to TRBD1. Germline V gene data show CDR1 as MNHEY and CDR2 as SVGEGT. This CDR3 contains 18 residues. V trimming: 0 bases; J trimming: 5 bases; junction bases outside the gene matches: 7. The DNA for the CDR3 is TGTGCCAGCAGTTACTCGAGGGGGACAGGGGGCTGGACCGGGGAGCTGTTTTTT. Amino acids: CASSYSRGTGGWTGELFF.

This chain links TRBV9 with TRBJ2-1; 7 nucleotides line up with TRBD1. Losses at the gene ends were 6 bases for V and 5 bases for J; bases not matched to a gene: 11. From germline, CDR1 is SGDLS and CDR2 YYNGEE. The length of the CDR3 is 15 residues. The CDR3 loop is CASTPPGQTNNEQFF. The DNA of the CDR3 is TGTGCCAGCACCCCCCCGGGACAGACAAACAATGAGCAGTTCTTC.

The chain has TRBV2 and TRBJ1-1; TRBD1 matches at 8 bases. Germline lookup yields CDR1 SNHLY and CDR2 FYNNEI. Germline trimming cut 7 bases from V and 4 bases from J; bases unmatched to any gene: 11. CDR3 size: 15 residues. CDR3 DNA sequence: TGTGCCAGCAAAGTATGGGCAGGGGGCGGCACTGAAGCTTTCTTT. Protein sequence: CASKVWAGGGTEAFF.